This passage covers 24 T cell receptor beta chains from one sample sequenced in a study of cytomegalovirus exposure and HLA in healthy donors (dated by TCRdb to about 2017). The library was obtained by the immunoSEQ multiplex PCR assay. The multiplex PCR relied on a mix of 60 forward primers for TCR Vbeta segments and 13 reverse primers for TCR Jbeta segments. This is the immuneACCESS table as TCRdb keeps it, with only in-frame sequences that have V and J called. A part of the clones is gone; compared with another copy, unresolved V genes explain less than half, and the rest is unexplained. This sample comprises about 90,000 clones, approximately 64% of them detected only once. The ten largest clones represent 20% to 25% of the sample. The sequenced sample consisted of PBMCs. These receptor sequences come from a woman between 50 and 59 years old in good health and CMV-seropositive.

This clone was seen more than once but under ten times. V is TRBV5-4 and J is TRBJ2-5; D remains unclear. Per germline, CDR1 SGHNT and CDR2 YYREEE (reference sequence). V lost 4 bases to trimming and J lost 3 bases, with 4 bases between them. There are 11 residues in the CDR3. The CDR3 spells CASSIEETQYF. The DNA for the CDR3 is TGTGCCAGCAGCATAGAAGAGACCCAGTACTTC.

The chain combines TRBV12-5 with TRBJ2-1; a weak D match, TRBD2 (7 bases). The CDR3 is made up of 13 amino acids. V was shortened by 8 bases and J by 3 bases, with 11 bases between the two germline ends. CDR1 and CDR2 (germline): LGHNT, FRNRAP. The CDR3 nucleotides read TGTGCTAGTCGGGGGGCGGGCTACAATGAGCAGTTCTTC. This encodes CASRGAGYNEQFF.

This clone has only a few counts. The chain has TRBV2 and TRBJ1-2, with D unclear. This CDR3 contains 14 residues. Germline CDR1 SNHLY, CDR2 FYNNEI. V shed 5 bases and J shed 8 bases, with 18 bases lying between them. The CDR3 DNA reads TGTGCCAGCAGTAGAGACTGGGAGGGAGGAGGCTACACCTTC. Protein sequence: CASSRDWEGGGYTF. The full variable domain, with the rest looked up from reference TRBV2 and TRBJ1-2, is EPEVTQTPSHQVTQMGQEVILRCVPISNHLYFYWYRQILGQKVEFLVSFYNNEISEKSEIFDDQFSVERPDGSNFTLKIRSTKLEDSAMYFCASSRDWEGGGYTFGSGTRLTVV.

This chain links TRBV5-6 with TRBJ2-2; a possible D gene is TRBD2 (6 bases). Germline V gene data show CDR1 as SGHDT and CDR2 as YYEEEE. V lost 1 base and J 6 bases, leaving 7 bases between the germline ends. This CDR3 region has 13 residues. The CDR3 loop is CASSLWGAGELFF. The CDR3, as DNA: TGTGCCAGCAGCTTGTGGGGGGCCGGGGAGCTGTTTTTT.

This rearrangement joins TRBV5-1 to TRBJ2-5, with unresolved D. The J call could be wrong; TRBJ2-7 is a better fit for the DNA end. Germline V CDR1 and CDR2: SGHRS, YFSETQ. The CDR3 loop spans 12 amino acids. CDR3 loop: CASSPGFNEQYF. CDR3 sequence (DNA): TGCGCCAGCAGCCCTGGTTTCAACGAGCAGTACTTC.

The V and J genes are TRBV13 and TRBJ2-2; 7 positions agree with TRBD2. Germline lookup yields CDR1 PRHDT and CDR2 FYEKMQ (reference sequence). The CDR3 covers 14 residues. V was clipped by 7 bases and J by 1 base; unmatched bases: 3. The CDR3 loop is CASTRGENTGELFF. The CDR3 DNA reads TGTGCCAGCACTCGGGGGGAGAACACCGGGGAGCTGTTTTTT. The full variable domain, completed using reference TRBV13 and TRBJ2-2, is AAGVIQSPRHLIKEKRETATLKCYPIPRHDTVYWYQQGPGQDPQFLISFYEKMQSDKGSIPDRFSAQQFSDYHSELNMSSLELGDSALYFCASTRGENTGELFFGEGSRLTVL.

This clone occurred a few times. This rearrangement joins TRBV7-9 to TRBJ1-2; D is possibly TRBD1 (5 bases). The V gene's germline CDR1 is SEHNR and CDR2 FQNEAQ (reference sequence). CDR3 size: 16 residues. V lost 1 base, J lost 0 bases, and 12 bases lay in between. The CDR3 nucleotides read TGTGCCAGCAGCTTAGGAGCAGGGTTGTCTAACTATGGCTACACCTTC. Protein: CASSLGAGLSNYGYTF.

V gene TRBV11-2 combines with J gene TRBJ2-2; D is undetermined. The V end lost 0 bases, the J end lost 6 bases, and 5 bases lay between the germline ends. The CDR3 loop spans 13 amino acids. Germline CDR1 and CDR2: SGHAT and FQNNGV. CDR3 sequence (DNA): TGTGCCAGCAGCTTAGATGGCCCCGGGGAGCTGTTTTTT. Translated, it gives CASSLDGPGELFF.

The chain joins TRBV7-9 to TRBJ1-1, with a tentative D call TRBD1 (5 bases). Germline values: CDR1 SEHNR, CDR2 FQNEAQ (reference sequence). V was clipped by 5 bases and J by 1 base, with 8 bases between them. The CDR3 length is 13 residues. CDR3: CASSLGQNTEAFF. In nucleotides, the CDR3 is TGTGCCAGCAGCCTCGGACAGAACACTGAAGCTTTCTTT.

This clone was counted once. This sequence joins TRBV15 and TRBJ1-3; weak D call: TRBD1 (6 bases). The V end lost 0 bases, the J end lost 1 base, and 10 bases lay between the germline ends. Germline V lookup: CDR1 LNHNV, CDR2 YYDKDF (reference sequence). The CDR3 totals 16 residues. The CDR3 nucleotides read TGTGCCACCAGCAGAGACACAGGGTGGTCTGGAAACACCATATATTTT. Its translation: CATSRDTGWSGNTIYF.

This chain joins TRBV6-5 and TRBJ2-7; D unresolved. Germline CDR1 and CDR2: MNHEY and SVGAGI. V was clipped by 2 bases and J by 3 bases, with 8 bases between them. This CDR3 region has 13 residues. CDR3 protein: CASSYAGFYEQYF. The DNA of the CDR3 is TGTGCCAGCAGTTACGCAGGATTCTACGAGCAGTACTTC.

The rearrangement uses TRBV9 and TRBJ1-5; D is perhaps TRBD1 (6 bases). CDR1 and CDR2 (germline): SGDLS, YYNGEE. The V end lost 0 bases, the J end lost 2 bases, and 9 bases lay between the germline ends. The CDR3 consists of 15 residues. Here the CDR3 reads CASSVGSGGNQPQHF. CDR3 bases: TGTGCCAGCAGCGTAGGATCAGGGGGCAATCAGCCCCAGCATTTT.

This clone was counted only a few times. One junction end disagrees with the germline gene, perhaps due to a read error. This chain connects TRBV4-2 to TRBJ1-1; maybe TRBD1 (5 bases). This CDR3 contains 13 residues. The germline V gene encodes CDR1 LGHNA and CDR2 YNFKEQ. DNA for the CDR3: TGTGCCAGCACCCAAGCGGGGGGGACTGAAGCTTTCTTT. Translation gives CASTQAGGTEAFF.

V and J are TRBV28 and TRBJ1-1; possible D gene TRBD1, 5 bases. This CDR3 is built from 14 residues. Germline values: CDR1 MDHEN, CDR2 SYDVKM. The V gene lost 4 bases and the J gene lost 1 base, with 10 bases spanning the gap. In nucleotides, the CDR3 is TGTGCCAGCAGTTCCCTGACAGAGAACACTGAAGCTTTCTTT. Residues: CASSSLTENTEAFF.

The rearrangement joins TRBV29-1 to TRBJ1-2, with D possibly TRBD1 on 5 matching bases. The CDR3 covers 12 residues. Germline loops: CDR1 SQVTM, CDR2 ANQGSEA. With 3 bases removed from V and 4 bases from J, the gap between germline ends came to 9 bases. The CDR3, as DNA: TGCAGCGTTGAGGACAACTCCTATGGCTACACCTTC. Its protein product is CSVEDNSYGYTF.

CDR3 sequence reads: CASSKGLFAYSGNTIYF. The DNA for the CDR3 is TGTGCCAGTAGTAAGGGGCTGTTTGCCTACTCTGGAAACACCATATATTTT. J is TRBJ1-3 and V is TRBV19; tentative D call: TRBD1 (5 bases). V was clipped by 4 bases and J by 0 bases, with 16 bases between them. CDR3 length: 17 amino acids. In germline, CDR1 is LNHDA, CDR2 SQIVND (reference sequence).

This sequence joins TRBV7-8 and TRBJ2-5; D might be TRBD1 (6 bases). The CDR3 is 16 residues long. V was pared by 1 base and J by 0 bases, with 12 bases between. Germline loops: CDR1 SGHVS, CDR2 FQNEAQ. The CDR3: CASSLGLGANQETQYF. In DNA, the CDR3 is TGTGCCAGCAGCTTAGGGTTGGGGGCTAACCAAGAGACCCAGTACTTC.

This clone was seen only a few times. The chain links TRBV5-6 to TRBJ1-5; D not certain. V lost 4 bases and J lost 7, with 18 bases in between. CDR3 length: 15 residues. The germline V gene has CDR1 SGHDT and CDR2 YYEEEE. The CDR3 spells CASSHGLEVRQPQHF. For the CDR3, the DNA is TGTGCCAGCAGCCACGGACTCGAGGTTCGGCAGCCCCAGCATTTT.

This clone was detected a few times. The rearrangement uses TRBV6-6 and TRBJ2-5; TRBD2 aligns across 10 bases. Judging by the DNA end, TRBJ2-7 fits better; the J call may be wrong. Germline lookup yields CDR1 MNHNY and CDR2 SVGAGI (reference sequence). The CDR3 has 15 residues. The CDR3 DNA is TGTGCCAGCAGAGATCCTAGCGGGGGAACCTACGAGCAGTACTTC. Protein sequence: CASRDPSGGTYEQYF.

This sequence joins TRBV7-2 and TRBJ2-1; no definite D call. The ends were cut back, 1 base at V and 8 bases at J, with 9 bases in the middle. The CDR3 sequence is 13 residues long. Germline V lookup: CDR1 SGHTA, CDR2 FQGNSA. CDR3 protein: CASSLGLSDEQFF. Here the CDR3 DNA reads TGTGCCAGCAGCTTAGGTCTATCGGATGAGCAGTTCTTC.

The chain's CDR3 is CSVEIQGNTEAFF. CDR3 coding DNA: TGCAGCGTTGAAATTCAGGGGAACACTGAAGCTTTCTTT. The genes are TRBV29-1 and TRBJ1-1, with TRBD1 as a possible D gene (5 bases). CDR3 length: 13 amino acids. Germline V gene sequence: CDR1 SQVTM, CDR2 ANQGSEA. V was shortened by 2 bases and J by 1 base, with 8 bases between the two germline ends.

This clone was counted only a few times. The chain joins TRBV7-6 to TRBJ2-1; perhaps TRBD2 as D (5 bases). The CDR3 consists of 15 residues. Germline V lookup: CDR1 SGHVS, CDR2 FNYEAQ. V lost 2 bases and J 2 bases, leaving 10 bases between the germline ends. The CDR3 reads CASSLSAGAYNEQFF. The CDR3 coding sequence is TGTGCCAGCAGCTTATCGGCCGGGGCCTACAATGAGCAGTTCTTC.

The CDR3 region is CASSIVGTGTDTQYF. CDR3 in DNA: TGTGCCAGTAGTATAGTAGGGACAGGGACAGATACGCAGTATTTT. The chain has TRBV19 and TRBJ2-3; 9 bases are a match to TRBD1. Unmatched junction bases numbered 2, after V lost 1 base and J lost 3 bases. Looked up from germline, CDR1 is LNHDA and CDR2 is SQIVND (reference sequence). The CDR3 sequence is 15 residues long.

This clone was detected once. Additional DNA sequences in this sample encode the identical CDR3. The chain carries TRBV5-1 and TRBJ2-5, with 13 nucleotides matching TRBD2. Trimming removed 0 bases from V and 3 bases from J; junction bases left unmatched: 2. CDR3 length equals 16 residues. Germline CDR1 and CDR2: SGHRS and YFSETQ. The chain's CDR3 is CASSLGLAGGEETQYF. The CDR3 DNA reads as TGCGCCAGCAGCTTGGGACTAGCGGGGGGTGAAGAGACCCAGTACTTC.